This TCR beta chain was identified in a study of human T cells and chemical hapten exposure. Study-wide points: After DPC sensitization, TCRs above 1 in 1000 frequency showed no change.

Germline V gene sequence: CDR1 MRHNA, CDR2 SNTAGT. The CDR3 extends over 14 amino acids. V lost 3 bases to trimming and J lost 4 bases, with 11 bases between them. About this clonotype: Its cognate antigen is unknown.

As to time point: pre-sensitization, week 0. Regarding treatment: therapeutic diphenylcyclopropenone sensitization with weekly scalp DPC. TCRdb reanalysed the RACE reads using MiXCR and keeps one entry per CDR3 protein. Here the sample spans some 59,000 distinct CDR3 sequences, about 11% being singletons. This sequence was found in a woman between 40 and 50 years old with alopecia areata. Some clones in this sample may be carry-over from other donors' samples. The specimen comprised whole blood, sampled in connection with sensitization to the hapten diphenylcyclopropenone (DPC). The chain uses TRBV6-4 and TRBJ2-3; D gene ambiguous. The CDR3 nucleotides read TGTGCCAGCAGTGAATCTGCAGAGGCAGATACGCAGTATTTT. Encoded protein: CASSESAEADTQYF.